What follows are 11 T cell receptor beta chains derived from one specimen sequenced in a study of blood T cells in healthy people across ages. A second PCR, run for about 6 to 11 cycles, used a sample-barcoded 5' primer plus a J-beta primer mix. MiXCR, run by TCRdb on the 5' RACE reads, gives a single entry per CDR3 protein. The sample records roughly 2 million distinct CDR3 sequences, approximately 50% being singletons. Sample: blood. All receptors come from a woman in her thirties or forties in good health.

The V call is TRBV12-3 or TRBV12-4, the J call TRBJ1-5; D is possibly TRBD1 (5 bases). The V gene lost 4 bases and the J gene lost 5 bases, with 15 bases spanning the gap. This CDR3 has 15 amino acids. CDR3 amino acids: CASSSRDSQYQPQHF. The CDR3 nucleotides read TGTGCCAGCAGTTCCAGGGATAGCCAATATCAGCCCCAGCATTTT.

The chain has TRBV28 and TRBJ1-4, with no clear D. V lost 6 bases and J 8 bases, leaving 13 bases between the germline ends. The CDR3 totals 13 residues. Germline loops: CDR1 MDHEN, CDR2 SYDVKM. The CDR3 protein is CASSVGRTEKLFF. The CDR3 DNA reads TGTGCCAGCAGCGTCGGGAGGACGGAAAAACTGTTTTTT.

The chain uses TRBV6-6 and TRBJ2-5, with TRBD1 identical over 10 bases. The germline CDR1 and CDR2 sequences are MNHNY and SVGAGI (reference sequence). J gave up 1 base and V 5 bases, and 10 bases lay outside the gene matches. The CDR3 sequence is 17 residues long. CDR3 loop: CASSKRPRQGAQETQYF. CDR3 in DNA: TGTGCCAGCAGTAAACGACCCCGACAGGGGGCCCAAGAGACCCAGTACTTC.

The chain combines TRBV7-2 with TRBJ2-5, with D hard to call. The CDR3 contains 15 residues. Deletions cut 1 base from V and 4 bases from J, with 13 bases between. Germline lookup yields CDR1 SGHTA and CDR2 FQGNSA. CDR3: CASSLDVQEGETQYF. CDR3 in DNA: TGTGCCAGCAGCTTAGACGTCCAGGAAGGAGAGACCCAGTACTTC.

This clonotype appeared a few times. The genes are TRBV20-1 and TRBJ2-3; D call uncertain. V was cut by 1 base and J by 9 bases, with 5 bases left in between. Germline CDR1 is DFQATT and CDR2 is SNEGSKA (reference sequence). This CDR3 region has 10 residues. The CDR3 reads CSARGATQYF. The CDR3 DNA reads TGCAGTGCTAGAGGTGCCACGCAGTATTTT.

This chain uses TRBV20-1 with TRBJ2-7; TRBD2 matches 12 bases. With 0 bases clipped from V and 2 bases from J, the junction kept 2 bases outside the gene matches. The CDR3 has 15 residues. Germline CDR1 is DFQATT and CDR2 is SNEGSKA (reference sequence). The CDR3 loop is CSARDLAGGPYEQYF. CDR3 coding DNA: TGCAGTGCTAGAGATCTAGCGGGGGGGCCCTACGAGCAGTACTTC.

Concerning this clonotype itself: At one end, the junction sequence differs from germline, possibly due to a read error. The chain's CDR3 is CASSLVGVGGAVGASVLTF. In nucleotides, the CDR3 is TGTGCCAGCAGTTTAGTCGGTGTCGGGGGGGCTGTTGGGGCCAGCGTCCTGACTTTC. The rearrangement joins TRBV12-3 or TRBV12-4 to TRBJ2-6, with 8 bases fitting TRBD2. The CDR3 runs 19 residues.

The CDR3 loop is CASSSRRQGVLNTEAFF. The CDR3 DNA reads as TGTGCCAGCAGTTCCCGAAGACAGGGAGTCCTGAACACTGAAGCTTTCTTT. This chain uses TRBV6-5 with TRBJ1-1, with 7 bases fitting TRBD1. J lost 0 bases, V lost 4 bases, and 11 bases had no gene match. Germline loops: CDR1 MNHEY, CDR2 SVGAGI. The CDR3 loop spans 17 amino acids.

The V call is TRBV27, the J call TRBJ2-5; tentative D call: TRBD2 (7 bases). The V gene's germline CDR1 is MNHEY and CDR2 SMNVEV (reference sequence). Between the trimmed V and J ends, which lost 7 bases and 1 base, there was a span of 16 bases. The length of the CDR3 is 15 residues. This chain's CDR3 is CASNSQGGGQETQYF. The CDR3 DNA reads as TGTGCCAGCAATTCACAGGGAGGGGGCCAAGAGACCCAGTACTTC.

The chain links TRBV5-1 to TRBJ2-1; 9 bases align to TRBD2. Germline V gene lookup returns CDR1 SGHRS and CDR2 YFSETQ. Unmatched junction bases numbered 15, after V lost 3 bases and J lost 5 bases. The CDR3 length is 18 residues. This CDR3 reads CASSSGPLAGIPDNEQFF. The DNA for the CDR3 is TGCGCCAGCAGCTCCGGGCCCCTAGCGGGGATTCCCGACAATGAGCAGTTCTTC.

Ten or more counts support this clonotype. The chain recombines TRBV9 with TRBJ2-3; D uncertain. CDR3 size: 13 residues. CDR1 is SGDLS, CDR2 YYNGEE, per germline. The ends were cut back, 0 bases at V and 0 bases at J, with 2 bases in the middle. CDR3 nucleotides: TGTGCCAGCAGCGTAGCTAGCACAGATACGCAGTATTTT. Residues: CASSVASTDTQYF.